This TCR beta chain stems from a study of PD-1 blockade in classical Hodgkin lymphoma. Overall study findings and caveats: The diversity seen at baseline in complete responders resembled that of newly diagnosed patients.

Here immunoSEQ multiplex PCR was the method, and the copy in TCRdb shows in-frame clones only, minus some. This sample has about 30,000 clones; about 86% occur once, and the top ten carry around 6.7%. No patient escaped relapse after autologous stem cell transplantation, and brentuximab vedotin exposure varied. Thawed PBMCs were subjected to magnetic negative selection, which yielded isolated CD8+ T cells. Germline-derived CDR1 and CDR2 are MGHRA and YSYEKL. Trimming shortened V by 3 bases and J by 3 bases, and 12 bases separated the two germline ends. This CDR3 comprises 15 residues. With regard to this clone: As yet, its antigen is unknown.

Material: CD8+ T cells from blood, obtained at baseline. The receptor was derived from a human donor with classical Hodgkin lymphoma. V gene TRBV4-1 combines with J gene TRBJ2-1; D not resolved. The CDR3 is CASSHGPFVYNEQFF. In DNA, the CDR3 is TGCGCCAGCAGCCACGGACCATTCGTCTACAATGAGCAGTTCTTC.